These 7 T cell receptor beta chains originate from one sample sequenced in a study of cytomegalovirus exposure and HLA in healthy donors. The repertoire was sequenced with immunoSEQ multiplex PCR; TCRdb's copy has only in-frame clones and lacks some. Found here are some 110,000 clones, 86% of them singletons; the top ten hold 4.5% to 6%. Sequencing was performed on PBMCs. The receptor set was obtained from a man aged 18 to 29 in good health and CMV-seronegative.

The J gene is TRBJ2-3, the V gene TRBV19, with 8 positions matching TRBD2. Germline-derived CDR1 and CDR2 are LNHDA and SQIVND (reference sequence). The CDR3 has 16 amino acids. V was pared by 6 bases and J by 6 bases, with 14 bases of the junction left unmatched. CDR3 region: CASRPPPGGPSDTQYF. In DNA form, the CDR3 reads TGTGCCAGTAGACCACCCCCGGGGGGGCCATCCGATACGCAGTATTTT.

This chain links TRBV28 with TRBJ2-7; 7 bases align to TRBD1. The V gene's germline CDR1 is MDHEN and CDR2 SYDVKM. With V trimmed by 4 bases and J by 0 bases, 6 bases remained unmatched. The CDR3 runs 15 residues. The CDR3 reads CASSSSGTDSYEQYF. The CDR3 region has the DNA TGTGCCAGCAGTTCCTCCGGGACAGACTCCTACGAGCAGTACTTC.

This clone was seen just once. The V call is TRBV6-5, the J call TRBJ1-1; D is possibly TRBD1 (6 bases). The CDR3 runs 16 residues. The V end was cut by 4 bases, the J end by 2 bases, with 17 bases between. Per the germline V gene, CDR1 is MNHEY and CDR2 is SVGAGI. The CDR3 loop reads CASSSRRTAINTEAFF. For the CDR3, the DNA is TGTGCCAGCAGTTCCCGTCGGACAGCTATCAACACTGAAGCTTTCTTT.

V and J are TRBV5-8 and TRBJ2-3; no clear D. This CDR3 is 15 amino acids long. The germline V and J ends were trimmed by 0 bases and 1 base, with 9 bases remaining between them. The germline V gene encodes CDR1 SGHTS and CDR2 YDEGEE. The CDR3 sequence: CASSLGRVGTDTQYF. For the CDR3, the DNA is TGTGCCAGCAGCTTGGGTCGGGTAGGCACAGATACGCAGTATTTT.

The genes are TRBV2 and TRBJ1-4, with D uncertain. The V gene's germline CDR1 is SNHLY and CDR2 FYNNEI. The CDR3 loop spans 14 amino acids. V was pared by 6 bases and J by 4 bases, with 12 bases between. CDR3 region: CASRIRVNNEKLFF. The CDR3 nucleotides read TGTGCCAGCAGAATCCGAGTTAATAATGAAAAACTGTTTTTT.

V and J are TRBV9 and TRBJ2-7; D possibly corresponds to TRBD2 (5 bases). This CDR3 comprises 11 residues. Deletions cut 2 bases from V and 5 bases from J, with 5 bases between. Germline V gene data show CDR1 as SGDLS and CDR2 as YYNGEE. DNA of the CDR3: TGTGCCAGCAGCGTCGGGGACGAGCAGTACTTC. Encoded protein: CASSVGDEQYF.

The V gene is TRBV6-1, the J gene TRBJ1-1; D gene ambiguous. CDR1 is MNHNS and CDR2 is SASEGT in the germline V gene. The ends were cut back, 2 bases at V and 11 bases at J, with 9 bases in the middle. The CDR3 length is 11 residues. CDR3 DNA: TGTGCCAGCAGTGAAAACAGTGAGGCTTTCTTT. It yields the protein CASSENSEAFF.